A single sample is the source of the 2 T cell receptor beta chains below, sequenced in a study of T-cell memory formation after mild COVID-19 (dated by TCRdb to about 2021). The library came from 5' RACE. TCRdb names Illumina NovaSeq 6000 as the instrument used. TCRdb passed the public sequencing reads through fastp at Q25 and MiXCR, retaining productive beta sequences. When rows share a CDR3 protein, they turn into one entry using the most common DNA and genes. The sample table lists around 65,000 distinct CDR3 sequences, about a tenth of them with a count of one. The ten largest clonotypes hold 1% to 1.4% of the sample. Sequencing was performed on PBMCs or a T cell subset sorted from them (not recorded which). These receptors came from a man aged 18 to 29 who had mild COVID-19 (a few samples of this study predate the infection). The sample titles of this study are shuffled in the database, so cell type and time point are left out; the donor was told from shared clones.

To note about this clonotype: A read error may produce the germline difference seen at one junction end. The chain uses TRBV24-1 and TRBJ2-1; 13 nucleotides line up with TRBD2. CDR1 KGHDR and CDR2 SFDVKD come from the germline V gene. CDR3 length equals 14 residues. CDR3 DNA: TGTGCCACCAGTGATCCCGGACTAGCGGGGGCCCTAGTCTTC. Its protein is CATSDPGLAGALVF.

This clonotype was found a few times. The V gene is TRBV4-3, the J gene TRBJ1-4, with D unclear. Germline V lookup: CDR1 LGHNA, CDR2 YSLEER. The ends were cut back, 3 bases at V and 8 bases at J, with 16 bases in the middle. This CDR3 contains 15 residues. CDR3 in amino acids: CASSHFRTNKEKLFF. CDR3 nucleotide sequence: TGCGCCAGCAGCCATTTCCGGACTAACAAGGAAAAACTGTTTTTT.